The 24 T cell receptor beta chains below were found in one sample sequenced in a study of CD8 T cells in Susac syndrome. Random hexamers were used to reverse transcribe an amount of roughly 0.45 to 1 ug RNA. TCRdb called the immunoSEQ multiplex PCR reads again in MiXCR, with one record for every CDR3 protein. Among around 190,000 distinct CDR3 sequences listed, roughly 94% were seen once. The sequenced sample was CD4+ T cells from PBMCs. These receptors were obtained from a human donor with Susac syndrome.

As DNA, the CDR3 is TGTGCCAGCAGTTACAAGCGGGGCAATGAGCAGTTCTTC. This translates into CASSYKRGNEQFF. J is TRBJ2-1 and V is TRBV6-5; 7 nucleotides align to TRBD2. Germline assignment: CDR1 MNHEY and CDR2 SVGAGI. The CDR3 has 13 amino acids. With V trimmed by 2 bases and J by 6 bases, 1 base remained unmatched.

The chain combines TRBV5-1 with TRBJ1-3; TRBD1 might be the D (6 bases). The germline CDR1 and CDR2 sequences are SGHRS and YFSETQ. The V end was cut by 4 bases, the J end by 8 bases, with 13 bases between. The CDR3 contains 13 residues. CDR3 bases: TGCGCCAGCAGCCCGCAGGGGAAAGACACCATATATTTT. Residues: CASSPQGKDTIYF.

The chain combines TRBV12-3 or TRBV12-4 with TRBJ2-7; no definite D call. V lost 5 bases, J lost 5 bases, and 16 bases lay in between. This CDR3 contains 14 residues. The CDR3 DNA follows: TGTGCCAGCAGTCTATCAGGCACCAATGACGAGCAGTACTTC. This gives the protein CASSLSGTNDEQYF.

The J gene is TRBJ2-2, the V gene TRBV3-1; TRBD2 agrees at 8 bases. The CDR3 is 19 residues long. Trimming took 7 bases from V and 0 from J; bases not matched to a gene: 16. CDR1 and CDR2 (germline): LGHDT, YNNKEL (reference sequence). The CDR3 bases are TGTGCCAGCACCGTAGACGGAAGCGGGAGATTCGCGAACACCGGGGAGCTGTTTTTT. It yields the protein CASTVDGSGRFANTGELFF.

This chain joins TRBV20-1 and TRBJ2-5, with D possibly being TRBD1 or TRBD2 (7 bases each). Germline CDR1 reads DFQATT; CDR2 reads SNEGSKA (reference sequence). V was pared by 6 bases and J by 5 bases, with 16 bases between. CDR3 length equals 13 residues. The CDR3 here is CSAPNQGGETQYF. CDR3 in DNA: TGCAGTGCCCCCAACCAGGGGGGGGAGACCCAGTACTTC.

The chain joins TRBV12-3 or TRBV12-4 to TRBJ1-1; a weak D match, TRBD1 (5 bases). With 8 bases removed from V and 0 bases from J, the gap between germline ends came to 13 bases. The CDR3 has 14 amino acids. The CDR3 loop reads CASRAGDLNTEAFF. The DNA for the CDR3 is TGTGCCAGCCGGGCGGGGGACCTGAACACTGAAGCTTTCTTT.

This chain links TRBV21-1 with TRBJ2-7; TRBD2 was called by the table and not checked on the DNA. TRBV21-1 is annotated as a pseudogene. The CDR3 covers 18 residues. The CDR3 bases are TGTGCCAGCAGCAAAGAATGGCTATGGATTAGCAGGGCCTACGAGCAGTACTTC. Encoded protein: CASSKEWLWISRAYEQYF.

J is TRBJ1-1 and V is TRBV6-2 or TRBV6-3, with unresolved D. Per germline, CDR1 MNHEY and CDR2 SVGEGT. The CDR3 loop spans 14 amino acids. V was cut by 5 bases and J by 1 base, with 11 bases left in between. The DNA of the CDR3 is TGTGCCAGCAGTCCCTTCCGGGGGAACACTGAAGCTTTCTTT. Translating gives CASSPFRGNTEAFF.

CDR3 in amino acids: CASSYGQTETQYF. CDR3 DNA sequence: TGTGCCAGCAGCTACGGACAAACAGAGACCCAGTACTTC. This sequence joins TRBV7-2 and TRBJ2-5, with a possible D match to TRBD1 (5 bases). The germline CDR1 and CDR2 sequences are SGHTA and FQGNSA. V dropped 4 bases and J dropped 4 bases, with 10 bases sitting between them. The CDR3 covers 13 residues. Full variable domain (outside the CDR3, taken from reference TRBV7-2 and TRBJ2-5): GAGVSQSPSNKVTEKGKDVELRCDPISGHTALYWYRQSLGQGLEFLIYFQGNSAPDKSGLPSDRFSAERTGGSVSTLTIQRTQQEDSAVYLCASSYGQTETQYFGPGTRLLVL.

The J gene is TRBJ2-1, the V gene TRBV3-1; no reliable D call. Germline V gene sequence: CDR1 LGHDT, CDR2 YNNKEL (reference sequence). The V end was cut by 0 bases, the J end by 0 bases, with 6 bases between. This CDR3 has 15 amino acids. CDR3 DNA sequence: TGTGCCAGCAGCCAAGATGAGAGCTCCTACAATGAGCAGTTCTTC. Translating gives CASSQDESSYNEQFF.

Here the CDR3 DNA reads TGTGCCAGCTCACCAAAGCAGAACACTGAAGCTTTCTTT. Translated, it gives CASSPKQNTEAFF. The genes are TRBV18 and TRBJ1-1; no reliable D call. The CDR3 runs to 13 residues. Germline V gene data show CDR1 as KGHSH and CDR2 as LQKENI. The germline V and J ends were trimmed by 2 bases and 1 base, with 5 bases remaining between them. Based on the CDR3 plus reference TRBV18 and TRBJ1-1, the full variable domain is NAGVMQNPRHLVRRRGQEARLRCSPMKGHSHVYWYRQLPEEGLKFMVYLQKENIIDESGMPKERFSAEFPKEGPSILRIQQVVRGDSAAYFCASSPKQNTEAFFGQGTRLTVV.

This clonotype is a singleton in its sample. This rearrangement joins TRBV5-1 to TRBJ1-1; TRBD1 is a possible D gene (5 bases). CDR3 size: 15 residues. V lost 4 bases and J lost 1, with 14 bases in between. CDR1 and CDR2 from the germline V gene are SGHRS and YFSETQ. The CDR3: CASSPKGGGNTEAFF. For the CDR3, the DNA is TGCGCCAGCAGCCCCAAGGGTGGGGGGAACACTGAAGCTTTCTTT.

The V call is TRBV15, the J call TRBJ2-6; possible D gene TRBD2, 6 bases. CDR3 length equals 15 residues. Trimming took 4 bases from V and 2 from J, leaving 9 bases between them. The germline V gene has CDR1 LNHNV and CDR2 YYDKDF (reference sequence). Written as DNA, the CDR3 is TGTGCCACCAGCACCCGGGGGACTGGGGCCAACGTCCTGACTTTC. It yields the protein CATSTRGTGANVLTF.

The CDR3, as DNA: TGCAGTGCTATACAGGGGAGCTCCTATAATTCACCCCTCCACTTT. It codes for CSAIQGSSYNSPLHF. The rearrangement joins TRBV20-1 to TRBJ1-6; 7 bases are shared with TRBD1. The CDR3 runs 15 residues. The junction had 3 bases not matched to a gene; V was cut back by 4 bases and J by 0 bases. From germline, CDR1 is DFQATT and CDR2 SNEGSKA (reference sequence).

CDR3 protein: CASPSLGGTGTTEAFF. CDR3 bases: TGTGCCAGCCCATCCCTTGGAGGGACAGGGACGACTGAAGCTTTCTTT. This sequence joins TRBV5-4 and TRBJ1-1, with 9 bases lining up with TRBD1. J was trimmed by 5 bases and V by 7 bases; bases with no gene match: 15. The CDR3 is 16 residues long. Germline V gene sequence: CDR1 SGHNT, CDR2 YYREEE (reference sequence).

V is TRBV5-1 and J is TRBJ2-5, with a possible D match to TRBD2 (6 bases). CDR3 length: 16 residues. The V and J ends lost 4 bases and 5 bases respectively, with 21 bases between them. Looked up from germline, CDR1 is SGHRS and CDR2 is YFSETQ. Here the CDR3 DNA reads TGCGCCAGCAGCCCAACCGCCCACTCACGGGGGGAGACCCAGTACTTC. It specifies CASSPTAHSRGETQYF.

This chain uses TRBV29-1 with TRBJ1-2; 10 bases match TRBD1. This CDR3 has 14 residues. Germline CDR1 SQVTM, CDR2 ANQGSEA. V lost 6 bases, J lost 9 bases, and 13 bases stayed unmatched. The CDR3 nucleotides read TGCAGCGTACGAGACAGGGGGCGCGTGTGGAGCTACACCTTC. Protein: CSVRDRGRVWSYTF.

The rearrangement links TRBV12-3 or TRBV12-4 to TRBJ2-6; 8 bases agree with TRBD2. Unmatched junction bases numbered 11, after V lost 6 bases and J lost 7 bases. This CDR3 region has 16 residues. CDR3 in amino acids: CASRPGLAMKANVLTF. DNA for the CDR3: TGTGCCAGCAGGCCCGGACTAGCAATGAAAGCCAACGTCCTGACTTTC.

J is TRBJ2-7 and V is TRBV18; D is perhaps TRBD1 (5 bases). V lost 3 bases and J lost 5, with 14 bases in between. The germline V gene has CDR1 KGHSH and CDR2 LQKENI. The CDR3 spans 14 residues. The CDR3 DNA reads as TGTGCCAGCTCACCGGGATCAGGGTGGAACGAGCAGTACTTC. This sequence encodes CASSPGSGWNEQYF.

The chain carries TRBV7-3 and TRBJ2-7, with 13 bases fitting TRBD2. Germline CDR1 reads SGHTA; CDR2 reads FQGTGA. The CDR3 length is 15 residues. Trimming removed 3 bases from V and 2 bases from J; junction bases left unmatched: 1. In DNA, the CDR3 is TGTGCCAGCAGCTTGACTAGCGGGGGGACCTACGAGCAGTACTTC. Its protein product is CASSLTSGGTYEQYF. Together with reference TRBV7-3 and TRBJ2-7, the CDR3 gives the full variable domain: GAGVSQTPSNKVTEKGKYVELRCDPISGHTALYWYRQSLGQGPEFLIYFQGTGAADDSGLPNDRFFAVRPEGSVSTLKIQRTERGDSAVYLCASSLTSGGTYEQYFGPGTRLTVT.

The chain has TRBV9 and TRBJ2-1; the D gene could be TRBD1 or TRBD2 (7 bases each). Germline V lookup: CDR1 SGDLS, CDR2 YYNGEE. This CDR3 is built from 15 residues. Deletions cut 5 bases from V and 8 bases from J, with 20 bases between. The CDR3 sequence: CASSAWEGAPDEQFF. For the CDR3, the DNA is TGTGCCAGCAGTGCGTGGGAGGGGGCCCCGGATGAGCAGTTCTTC.

The V gene is TRBV15, the J gene TRBJ1-5; 9 bases align to TRBD1. Germline CDR1 reads LNHNV; CDR2 reads YYDKDF (reference sequence). This CDR3 comprises 17 residues. The trim removed 0 bases at V and 4 bases at J, leaving 7 bases unmatched. The CDR3 loop is CATSRETGGWGNQPQHF. The CDR3 DNA is TGTGCCACCAGCAGAGAAACAGGGGGCTGGGGTAATCAGCCCCAGCATTTT.

The chain joins TRBV29-1 to TRBJ2-5; D is undetermined. The CDR3 contains 14 residues. The V end lost 3 bases, the J end lost 2 bases, and 13 bases lay between the germline ends. CDR1 and CDR2 (germline): SQVTM, ANQGSEA. CDR3 DNA: TGCAGCGTTGATGGAAGGGTGGAGCAAGAGACCCAGTACTTC. Residues: CSVDGRVEQETQYF.

The chain joins TRBV28 to TRBJ1-2; D remains ambiguous. The CDR3 runs to 12 residues. Trimming stripped 6 bases from V and 7 bases from J, with 12 bases between. Per the germline V gene, CDR1 is MDHEN and CDR2 is SYDVKM. The CDR3 DNA is TGTGCCAGCAGCCTTAGCGTGGGTGGCTACACCTTC. It encodes CASSLSVGGYTF.